This paragraph covers one TCR beta chain sequence. The antigen remains undetermined. This sample was included in a study of molecular identifiers for immune sequencing clone quantification. The study, taken as a whole, reports: Clones that had above 20 RNA copies took up over 99% of effector molecules but under 1% in naive cells.

The CDR3 length is 18 residues. Trimming cost V 2 bases and J 1 base, with 17 bases left between them. Germline CDR1 is MNHEY and CDR2 is SVGEGT. Libraries used roughly 17,000 to 1,000,000 sorted naive CD8 T cells and 10%, 30% or 50% RNA input. TCRdb reprocessed the PCR reads via MiXCR and lists one record per CDR3 protein. Of about half a million distinct CDR3 sequences listed, 20% to 25% are singletons. The TCR was taken from a human donor in good health. Some libraries in this study had Jurkat cell RNA spiked in. Sequences were obtained from naive CD8+ T cells from blood, with Jurkat cell RNA spiked in. Subset denoted: FACS-sorted CD8+CD4-CCR7+CD45RA+ naive T cells. The chain couples TRBV6-2 or TRBV6-3 to TRBJ2-2; the D call may be TRBD1 or TRBD2 (5 bases each). The DNA for the CDR3 is TGTGCCAGCAGTTACAGGGGACGGCGAACTAGGAACACCGGGGAGCTGTTTTTT. Translating gives CASSYRGRRTRNTGELFF.